This TCR beta chain is drawn from a study of blood T cells in healthy people across ages. The CDR3 runs to 16 residues. Between the trimmed V and J ends, which lost 3 bases and 2 bases, there was a span of 13 bases. Together with a sample-barcoded 5' primer, a J-beta primer mix was included in a second PCR lasting roughly 6 to 12 cycles. TCRdb processed the 5' RACE reads anew with MiXCR; each CDR3 protein has one entry. The profile shows 1.5 million to 2 million distinct CDR3 sequences, about 30% of them singletons. The study's findings and limits: Roughly linear age-related decline in beta diversity appeared, significant by age approximately 41. From one million sequenced T cells, diversity estimates were lower bounds.

Of note for this clonotype: Antigen specificity is unknown.

The authors isolated at least 6.5 million PBMCs per sample. The sequence was collected from a woman in her 30s in good health. The V and J genes are TRBV12-3 or TRBV12-4 and TRBJ2-2; no firm D call. Sequencing was done on a sample of blood. The DNA of the CDR3 is TGTGCCAGCAGTTTCCTCGGACCAACTAACACCGGGGAGCTGTTTTTT. Its protein is CASSFLGPTNTGELFF.